Below, one TCR beta chain is given with its context. These data belong to a study of blood T cell repertoires in COVID-19. About the research overall: The origin of the acute and convalescent COVID-19 samples was the United States, Italy and Spain.

Followed over time, Seattle patients had been enrolled while infection was active. Germline V gene sequence: CDR1 MNHNS, CDR2 SASEGT. The CDR3 has 13 residues. Trimming left V 0 bases short and J 3 bases short, with 6 bases between. Per the original methods: Scientists estimated how many nucleated cells there were by amplifying reference gene primers. The data were produced by immunoSEQ multiplex PCR, yet TCRdb's version contains in-frame clones alone and is incomplete. D and trimming come from the DNA, and the V and J calls and clone size come from that table. Seen here are about 230,000 clones, more than 75% observed once, and the top ten hold approximately 10%.

The chain combines TRBV6-1 with TRBJ2-7; the D gene is possibly TRBD1 (5 bases). The source is a man aged 45-65 years with COVID-19, enrolled during active disease. Sequences were obtained from peripheral blood. The CDR3 is CASSEAQVYEQYF. The CDR3 DNA is TGTGCCAGCAGTGAAGCACAGGTCTACGAGCAGTACTTC.